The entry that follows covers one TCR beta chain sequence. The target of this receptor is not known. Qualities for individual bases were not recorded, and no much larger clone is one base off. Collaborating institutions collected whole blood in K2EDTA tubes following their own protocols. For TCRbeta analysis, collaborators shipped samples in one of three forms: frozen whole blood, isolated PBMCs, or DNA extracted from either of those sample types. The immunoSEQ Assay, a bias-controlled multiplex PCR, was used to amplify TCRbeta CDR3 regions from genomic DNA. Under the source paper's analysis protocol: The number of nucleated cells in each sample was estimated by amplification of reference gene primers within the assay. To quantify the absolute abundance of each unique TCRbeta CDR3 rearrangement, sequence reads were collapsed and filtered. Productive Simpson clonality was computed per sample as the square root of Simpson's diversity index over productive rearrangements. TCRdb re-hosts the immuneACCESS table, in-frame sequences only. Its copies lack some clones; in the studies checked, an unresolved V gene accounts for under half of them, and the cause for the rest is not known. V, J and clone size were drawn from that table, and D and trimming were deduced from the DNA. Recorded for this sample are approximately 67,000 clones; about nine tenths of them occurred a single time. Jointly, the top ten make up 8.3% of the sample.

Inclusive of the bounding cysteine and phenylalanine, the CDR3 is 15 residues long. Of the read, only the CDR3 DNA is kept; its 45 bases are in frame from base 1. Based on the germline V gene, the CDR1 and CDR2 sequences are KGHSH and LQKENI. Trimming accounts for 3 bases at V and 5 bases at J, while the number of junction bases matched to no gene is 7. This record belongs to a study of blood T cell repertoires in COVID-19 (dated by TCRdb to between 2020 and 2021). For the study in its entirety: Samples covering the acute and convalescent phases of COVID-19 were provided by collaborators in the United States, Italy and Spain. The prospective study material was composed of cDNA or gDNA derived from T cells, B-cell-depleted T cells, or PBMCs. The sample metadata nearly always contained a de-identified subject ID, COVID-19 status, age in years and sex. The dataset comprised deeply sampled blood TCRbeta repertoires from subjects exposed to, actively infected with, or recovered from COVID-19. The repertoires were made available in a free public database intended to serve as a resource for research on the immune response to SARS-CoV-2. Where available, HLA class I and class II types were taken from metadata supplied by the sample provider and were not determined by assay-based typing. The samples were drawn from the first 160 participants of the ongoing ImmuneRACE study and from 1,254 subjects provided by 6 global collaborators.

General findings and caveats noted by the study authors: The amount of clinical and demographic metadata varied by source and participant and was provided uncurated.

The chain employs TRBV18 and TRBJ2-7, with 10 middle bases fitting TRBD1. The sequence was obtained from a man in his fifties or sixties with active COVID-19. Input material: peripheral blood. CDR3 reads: CASSPRPGTGDEQYF. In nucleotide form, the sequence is TGTGCCAGCTCACCTCGTCCCGGGACAGGGGACGAGCAGTACTTC.